This is a list of T cell receptor beta chains from one sample in a study of shared T cell receptors in the human thymus. Assay: immunoSEQ multiplex PCR; the TCRdb copy retains only in-frame clones and omits some. The sample contains some 700,000 clones, 70% to 90% of which appear only once. These same records also appear under a second study, on human thymus T cells.

Sequenced input: thymocytes. The origin of the receptors is a boy under three years old with a congenital heart defect. Each CDR3 is given with its conserved first and last residue. A D gene is named only where the DNA matches it firmly. Expanded clones are given a class, and other clones once, few, many or no size at all.

CASSSTEQGPGQPQHF,TGTGCCAGCAGTTCCACCGAACAGGGCCCTGGTCAGCCCCAGCATTTT,TRBV28,TRBJ1-5,.,.
CAWTTGMSNQPQHF,TGTGCCTGGACTACAGGTATGAGCAATCAGCCCCAGCATTTT,TRBV30,TRBJ1-5,.,.
CASGPPPGQGNTEAFF,TGTGCTAGTGGCCCTCCCCCGGGACAGGGGAACACTGAAGCTTTCTTT,TRBV12-5,TRBJ1-1,TRBD1,.
CASSLGLAAGANVLTF,TGTGCCAGCAGCTTGGGTCTGGCAGCTGGGGCCAACGTCCTGACTTTC,TRBV5-6,TRBJ2-6,.,few
CSVVGLAGVHGGTDTQYF,TGCAGCGTTGTTGGACTAGCGGGAGTTCACGGAGGAACAGATACGCAGTATTTT,TRBV29-1,TRBJ2-3,TRBD2,.
CASSPRQASLRAEAFF,TGTGCCAGCAGTCCCCGGCAGGCCTCTCTGAGGGCTGAAGCTTTCTTT,TRBV28,TRBJ1-1,.,once
CASSHLGRRDTIYF,TGTGCCAGCTCGCATCTGGGGCGCAGAGACACCATATATTTT,TRBV18,TRBJ1-3,.,.
CASSRQGAGETQYF,TGTGCCAGCAGCCGACAGGGGGCGGGGGAGACCCAGTACTTC,TRBV5-4,TRBJ2-5,TRBD1,.
CAWSVETSGSYEQYF,TGTGCCTGGAGTGTAGAGACTAGCGGGAGCTACGAGCAGTACTTC,TRBV30,TRBJ2-7,TRBD2,once
CASSSVGLVIYNEQFF,TGTGCCAGCAGCTCTGTGGGACTTGTAATCTACAATGAGCAGTTCTTC,TRBV7-8,TRBJ2-1,.,.
CASRETSGRAGVPDTQYF,TGTGCCAGCAGGGAGACTAGCGGGAGGGCAGGAGTGCCAGATACGCAGTATTTT,TRBV6-4,TRBJ2-3,TRBD2,.
CSVEGQNEQYF,TGCAGCGTTGAGGGGCAAAACGAGCAGTACTTC,TRBV29-1,TRBJ2-7,.,.
CASSEGREETQYF,TGTGCCAGCAGTGAAGGCAGGGAAGAGACCCAGTACTTC,TRBV6-1,TRBJ2-5,.,.
CASSALRARGPTDTQYF,TGTGCCAGCAGCGCCCTACGGGCACGAGGGCCCACAGATACGCAGTATTTT,TRBV7-9,TRBJ2-3,.,.
CASSPLAGEPKNIQYF,TGTGCCAGCAGTCCCCTAGCGGGAGAACCCAAAAACATTCAGTACTTC,TRBV27,TRBJ2-4,TRBD2,.
CAIRRVAGAYNEQFF,TGTGCCATCAGGAGGGTAGCGGGAGCGTATAATGAGCAGTTCTTC,TRBV10-3,TRBJ2-1,TRBD2,once
CASSAHLGTGHEKLFF,TGTGCCAGCAGTGCACACCTCGGGACAGGTCATGAAAAACTGTTTTTT,TRBV25-1,TRBJ1-4,TRBD1,.
CASSEGGDRSGSNQPQHF,TGTGCCAGCAGTGAAGGGGGGGACAGGTCGGGAAGCAATCAGCCCCAGCATTTT,TRBV6-1,TRBJ1-5,TRBD1,once
CASSPPGDTVSEAFF,TGTGCCAGCTCACCACCGGGGGACACGGTGTCTGAAGCTTTCTTT,TRBV18,TRBJ1-1,.,.
CASSCRGQETQYF,TGTGCCAGCAGCTGTAGGGGCCAAGAGACCCAGTACTTC,TRBV5-4,TRBJ2-5,.,.
CASSSRGATDTQYF,TGTGCCAGCAGTTCCCGGGGGGCCACAGATACGCAGTATTTT,TRBV27,TRBJ2-3,.,.
CDSSSTSGRAAYEQYF,TGCGACAGCAGCTCTACTAGCGGGCGGGCCGCTTACGAGCAGTACTTC,TRBV5-1,TRBJ2-7,TRBD2,.
CATRQGNTEAFF,TGTGCCACCAGACAGGGGAACACTGAAGCTTTCTTT,TRBV19,TRBJ1-1,TRBD1,.
CASSPVGLAGAANEQFF,TGTGCCAGCAGCCCGGTAGGACTAGCGGGAGCTGCCAATGAGCAGTTCTTC,TRBV7-8,TRBJ2-1,TRBD2,.
CASSQTGSRSSYNEQFF,TGTGCCAGCAGCCAAACGGGTAGCCGGAGCTCCTACAATGAGCAGTTCTTC,TRBV4-2,TRBJ2-1,.,.
CASNSLPGYNEQFF,TGTGCCAGCAATAGCCTTCCGGGCTACAATGAGCAGTTCTTC,TRBV6-6,TRBJ2-1,.,.
CASSRGVLAGENSGEQYF,TGTGCCAGCAGCCGGGGGGTACTAGCGGGAGAAAATTCGGGGGAGCAGTACTTC,TRBV28,TRBJ2-7,TRBD2,few
CASSLVRVTSGRVPEQYF,TGTGCCAGCAGCTTAGTGCGGGTTACTAGCGGGAGGGTCCCCGAGCAGTACTTC,TRBV7-9,TRBJ2-7,TRBD2,.
CASSLSPSTGGTEAFF,TGTGCCAGCAGCCTTTCCCCCTCGACAGGGGGCACTGAAGCTTTCTTT,TRBV7-9,TRBJ1-1,TRBD1,once
CAWSVRGGDFSYEQYF,TGTGCCTGGAGTGTCAGAGGGGGCGACTTCTCCTACGAGCAGTACTTC,TRBV30,TRBJ2-7,TRBD1,.
CASSRTLADQETQYF,TGTGCCAGTAGTAGAACCCTAGCGGACCAAGAGACCCAGTACTTC,TRBV19,TRBJ2-5,TRBD2,once
CASSPERTGGKNEQFF,TGCGCCAGCAGCCCGGAGCGGACAGGGGGCAAGAATGAGCAGTTCTTC,TRBV5-1,TRBJ2-1,TRBD1,.
CSVEDPWRVLYYNEQFF,TGCAGCGTTGAAGATCCTTGGAGGGTACTTTACTACAATGAGCAGTTCTTC,TRBV29-1,TRBJ2-1,.,.
CASSLVGYLPEDTQYF,TGTGCCAGCAGCTTAGTGGGCTACCTACCCGAAGATACGCAGTATTTT,TRBV7-6,TRBJ2-3,.,.
CASSDGGTGELFF,TGTGCCAGCAGTGACGGCGGAACCGGGGAGCTGTTTTTT,TRBV6-4,TRBJ2-2,.,.
CASGLVYRGGGPAGELFF,TGTGCTAGTGGTTTGGTATATCGGGGGGGAGGGCCGGCCGGGGAGCTGTTTTTT,TRBV12-5,TRBJ2-2,TRBD2,.
CASSLYPGDRGNTIYF,TGTGCCAGCAGCTTATATCCGGGGGATCGGGGAAACACCATATATTTT,TRBV7-9,TRBJ1-3,.,.
CASKESGGPKNIQYF,TGTGCCAGTAAGGAGTCGGGGGGCCCCAAAAACATTCAGTACTTC,TRBV19,TRBJ2-4,.,.
CASSLPRGPATNEKLFF,TGTGCCAGCAGTCTACCCAGGGGTCCCGCAACTAATGAAAAACTGTTTTTT,TRBV25-1,TRBJ1-4,.,.
CASSQGGPHPGEDTQYF,TGCGCCAGCAGCCAGGGGGGGCCCCACCCGGGGGAAGATACGCAGTATTTT,TRBV4-3,TRBJ2-3,.,.
CAISEGTENEKLFF,TGTGCCATCAGTGAGGGGACAGAGAACGAAAAACTGTTTTTT,TRBV10-3,TRBJ1-4,TRBD1,few
CASRDRVYEQYF,TGTGCCAGCCGGGACAGGGTTTACGAGCAGTACTTC,TRBV27,TRBJ2-7,TRBD1,.
CASSVRLGGPYSNQPQHF,TGTGCCAGCAGTGTAAGGTTAGGGGGCCCCTATAGCAATCAGCCCCAGCATTTT,TRBV6-1,TRBJ1-5,TRBD1,.
CASSLRSGDTYEQYF,TGTGCCAGCAGTTTAAGGTCAGGGGACACCTACGAGCAGTACTTC,TRBV28,TRBJ2-7,.,.
CASSQDGRGRMMGNTEAFF,TGTGCCAGCAGCCAAGATGGGCGCGGGCGGATGATGGGTAACACTGAAGCTTTCTTT,TRBV14,TRBJ1-1,.,.
CASSSLPTGPLGEQYF,TGCGCCAGCAGCTCACTTCCGACAGGGCCCCTGGGGGAGCAGTACTTC,TRBV5-1,TRBJ2-7,TRBD1,.
CASSWVAHKGAGSYNEQFF,TGCGCCAGCAGCTGGGTAGCCCACAAAGGCGCCGGCTCCTACAATGAGCAGTTCTTC,TRBV5-1,TRBJ2-1,.,once
CASSSQEEATDTQYF,TGCGCCAGCAGCTCCCAAGAGGAAGCCACAGATACGCAGTATTTT,TRBV5-1,TRBJ2-3,.,.
CASSLARTTGDGEQYF,TGTGCCAGCAGCTTGGCCCGGACGACAGGGGACGGCGAGCAGTACTTC,TRBV5-4,TRBJ2-7,TRBD1,.
CASSTTGWVEEQYF,TGTGCCAGTAGTACGACAGGGTGGGTGGAAGAGCAGTACTTC,TRBV19,TRBJ2-7,TRBD1,.
CASSQDPRTGPYEQYF,TGTGCCAGCAGCCAAGATCCCCGGACAGGCCCCTACGAGCAGTACTTC,TRBV4-2,TRBJ2-7,TRBD1,.